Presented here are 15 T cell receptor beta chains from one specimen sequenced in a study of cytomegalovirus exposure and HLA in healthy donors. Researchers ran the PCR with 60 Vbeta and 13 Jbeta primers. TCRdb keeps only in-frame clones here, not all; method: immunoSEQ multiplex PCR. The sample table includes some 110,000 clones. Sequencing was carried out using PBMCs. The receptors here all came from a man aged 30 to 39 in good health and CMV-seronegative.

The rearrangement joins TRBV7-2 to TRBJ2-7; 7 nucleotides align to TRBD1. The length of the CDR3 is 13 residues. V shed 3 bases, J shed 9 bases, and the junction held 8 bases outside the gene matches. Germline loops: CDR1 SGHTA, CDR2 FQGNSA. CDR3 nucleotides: TGTGCCAGCAGCTTGGGCCCGGGACAGTGGCAGTACTTC. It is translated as CASSLGPGQWQYF.

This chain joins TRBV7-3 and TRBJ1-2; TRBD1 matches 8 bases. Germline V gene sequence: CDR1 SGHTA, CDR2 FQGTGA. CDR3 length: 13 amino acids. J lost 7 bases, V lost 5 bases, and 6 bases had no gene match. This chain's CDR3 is CASSDGQGAGYTF. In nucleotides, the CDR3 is TGTGCCAGCAGCGATGGACAGGGTGCTGGCTACACCTTC.

For the CDR3, the DNA is TGCGCCAGCAGCTTTCGTGGGGAAGGGGTCACAGATACGCAGTATTTT. Amino acid sequence: CASSFRGEGVTDTQYF. This chain joins TRBV5-1 and TRBJ2-3, with D possibly TRBD1 on 5 matching bases. The CDR3 runs 16 residues. CDR1 is SGHRS and CDR2 is YFSETQ in the germline V gene. Trimming took 2 bases from V and 2 from J, leaving 15 bases between them.

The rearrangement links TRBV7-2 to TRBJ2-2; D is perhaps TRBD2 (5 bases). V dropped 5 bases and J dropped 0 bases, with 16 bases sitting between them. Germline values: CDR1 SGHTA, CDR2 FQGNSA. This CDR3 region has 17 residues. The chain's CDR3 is CASSPGWTESNTGELFF. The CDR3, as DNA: TGTGCCAGCAGCCCGGGGTGGACGGAATCGAACACCGGGGAGCTGTTTTTT.

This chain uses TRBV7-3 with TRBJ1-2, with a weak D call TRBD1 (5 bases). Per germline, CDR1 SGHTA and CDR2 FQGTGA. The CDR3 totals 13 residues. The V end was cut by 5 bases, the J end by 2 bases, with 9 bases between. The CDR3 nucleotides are TGTGCCAGCAGCCGCGGGGGGAACTATGGCTACACCTTC. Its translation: CASSRGGNYGYTF.

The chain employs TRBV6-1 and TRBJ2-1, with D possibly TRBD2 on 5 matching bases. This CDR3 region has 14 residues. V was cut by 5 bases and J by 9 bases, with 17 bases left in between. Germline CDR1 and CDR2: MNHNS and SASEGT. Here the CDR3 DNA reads TGTGCCAGCAGTCCCCAACATAACAGCGGTGAGCAGTTCTTC. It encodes CASSPQHNSGEQFF.

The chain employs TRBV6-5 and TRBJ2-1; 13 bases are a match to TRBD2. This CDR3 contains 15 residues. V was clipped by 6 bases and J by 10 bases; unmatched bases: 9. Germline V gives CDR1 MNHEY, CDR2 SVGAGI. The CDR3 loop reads CASSRLAGGSGEQFF. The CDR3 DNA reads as TGTGCCAGCAGCCGACTAGCGGGAGGATCGGGAGAGCAGTTCTTC.

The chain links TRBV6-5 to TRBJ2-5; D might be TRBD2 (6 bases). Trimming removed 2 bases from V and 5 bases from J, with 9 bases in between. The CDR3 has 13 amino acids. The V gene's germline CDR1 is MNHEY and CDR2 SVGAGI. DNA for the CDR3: TGTGCCAGCAGTTACGATCTAGCGGAGACCCAGTACTTC. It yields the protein CASSYDLAETQYF.

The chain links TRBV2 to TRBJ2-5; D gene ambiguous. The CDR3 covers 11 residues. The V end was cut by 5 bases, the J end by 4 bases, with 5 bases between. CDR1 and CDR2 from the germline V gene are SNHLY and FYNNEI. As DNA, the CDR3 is TGTGCCAGCAGTTTGGCAGAGACCCAGTACTTC. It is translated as CASSLAETQYF.

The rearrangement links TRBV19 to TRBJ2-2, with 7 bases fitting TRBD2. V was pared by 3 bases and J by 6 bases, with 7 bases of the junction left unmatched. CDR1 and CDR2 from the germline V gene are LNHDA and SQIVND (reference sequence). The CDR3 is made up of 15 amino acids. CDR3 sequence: CASSIRGRVPGELFF. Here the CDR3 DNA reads TGTGCCAGTAGTATTCGTGGGAGGGTCCCCGGGGAGCTGTTTTTT.

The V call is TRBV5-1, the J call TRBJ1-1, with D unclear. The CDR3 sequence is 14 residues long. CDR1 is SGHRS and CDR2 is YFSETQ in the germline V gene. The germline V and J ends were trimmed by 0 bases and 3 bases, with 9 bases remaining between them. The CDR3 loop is CASSLEAVDTEAFF. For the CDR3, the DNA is TGCGCCAGCAGCTTGGAAGCGGTAGACACTGAAGCTTTCTTT.

In DNA, the CDR3 is TGTGCCAGCAGTGACACTAGCGAGAGCTACGAGCAGTACTTC. Encoded protein: CASSDTSESYEQYF. The rearrangement links TRBV6-4 to TRBJ2-7, with 7 bases lining up with TRBD2. V shed 2 bases and J 3 bases; nucleotides not matched to a gene: 4. Germline CDR1 MRHNA, CDR2 SNTAGT. The CDR3 runs to 14 residues.

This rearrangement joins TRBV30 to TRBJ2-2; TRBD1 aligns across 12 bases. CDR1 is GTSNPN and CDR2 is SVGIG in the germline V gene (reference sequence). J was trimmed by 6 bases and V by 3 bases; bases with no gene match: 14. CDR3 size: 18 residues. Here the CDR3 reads CAWSGTGGMLGDSGELFF. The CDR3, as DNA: TGTGCCTGGAGCGGGACAGGGGGCATGTTGGGGGATTCCGGGGAGCTGTTTTTT.

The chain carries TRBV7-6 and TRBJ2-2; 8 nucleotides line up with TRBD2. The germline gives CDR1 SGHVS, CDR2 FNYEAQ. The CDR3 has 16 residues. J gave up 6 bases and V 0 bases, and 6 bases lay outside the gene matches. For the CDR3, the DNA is TGTGCCAGCAGCTTAGCTGGAGCGGGAGTGTCCGGGGAGCTGTTTTTT. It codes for CASSLAGAGVSGELFF.

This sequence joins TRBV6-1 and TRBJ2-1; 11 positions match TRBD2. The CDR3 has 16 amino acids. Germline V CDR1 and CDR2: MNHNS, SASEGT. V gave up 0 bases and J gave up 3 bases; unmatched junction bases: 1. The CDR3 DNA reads TGTGCCAGCAGTGAAGCGGGACTAGCGGTCTACAATGAGCAGTTCTTC. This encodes CASSEAGLAVYNEQFF.